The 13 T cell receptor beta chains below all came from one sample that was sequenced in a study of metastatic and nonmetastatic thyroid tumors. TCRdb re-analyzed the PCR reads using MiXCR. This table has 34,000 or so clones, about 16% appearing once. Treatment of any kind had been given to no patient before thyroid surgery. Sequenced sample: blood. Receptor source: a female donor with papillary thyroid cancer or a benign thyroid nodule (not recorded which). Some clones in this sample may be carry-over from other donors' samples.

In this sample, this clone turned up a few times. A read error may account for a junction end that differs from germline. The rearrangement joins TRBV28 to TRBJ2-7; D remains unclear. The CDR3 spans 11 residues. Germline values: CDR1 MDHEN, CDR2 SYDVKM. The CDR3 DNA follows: TGTGCCAGCATTTTAAGCGAGAGCTCCTACTTC. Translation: CASILSESSYF.

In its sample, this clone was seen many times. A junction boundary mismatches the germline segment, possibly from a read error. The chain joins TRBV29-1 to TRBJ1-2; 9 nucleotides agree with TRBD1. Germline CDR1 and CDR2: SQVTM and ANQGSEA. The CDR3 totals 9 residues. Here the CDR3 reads CSDNRDRDF. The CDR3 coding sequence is TGCAGCGATAACCGGGACAGGGACTTT.

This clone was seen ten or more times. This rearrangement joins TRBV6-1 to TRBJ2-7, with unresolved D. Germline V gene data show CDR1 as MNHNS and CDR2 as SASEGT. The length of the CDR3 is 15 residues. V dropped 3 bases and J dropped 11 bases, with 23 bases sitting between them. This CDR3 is CASSDGEEPHFTKYF. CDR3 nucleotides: TGTGCCAGCAGTGATGGAGAGGAGCCCCACTTTACGAAGTACTTC.

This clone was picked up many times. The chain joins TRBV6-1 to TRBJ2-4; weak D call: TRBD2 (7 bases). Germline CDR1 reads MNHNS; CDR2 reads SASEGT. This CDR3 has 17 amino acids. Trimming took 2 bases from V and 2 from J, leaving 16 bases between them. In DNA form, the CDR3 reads TGTGCCAGCAGTGAATTAGGGGGGGCGACGACCAAAAACATTCAGTACTTC. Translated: CASSELGGATTKNIQYF.

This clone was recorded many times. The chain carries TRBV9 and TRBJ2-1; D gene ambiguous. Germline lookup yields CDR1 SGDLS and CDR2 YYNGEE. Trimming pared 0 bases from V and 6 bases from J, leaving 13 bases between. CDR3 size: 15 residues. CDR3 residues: CASSVGFLNTNEQFF. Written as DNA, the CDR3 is TGTGCCAGCAGCGTAGGATTTCTAAACACCAATGAGCAGTTCTTC.

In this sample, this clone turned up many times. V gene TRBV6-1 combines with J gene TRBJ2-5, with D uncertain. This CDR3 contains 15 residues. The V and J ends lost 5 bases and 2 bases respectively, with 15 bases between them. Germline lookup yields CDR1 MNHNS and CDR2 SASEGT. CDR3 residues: CASSHPLLKQETQYF. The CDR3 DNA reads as TGTGCCAGCAGTCATCCATTGCTTAAACAAGAGACCCAGTACTTC.

The chain's CDR3 is CASSEDPPVDYTF. DNA for the CDR3: TGTGCCAGCAGTGAAGACCCCCCTGTTGACTACACCTTC. The rearrangement uses TRBV2 and TRBJ1-2; D unclear. CDR1 and CDR2 (germline): SNHLY, FYNNEI. The CDR3 has 13 residues. V was cut by 1 base and J by 10 bases, with 13 bases left in between. The entire variable domain, with the rest obtained from reference TRBV2 and TRBJ1-2, is as follows: EPEVTQTPSHQVTQMGQEVILRCVPISNHLYFYWYRQILGQKVEFLVSFYNNEISEKSEIFDDQFSVERPDGSNFTLKIRSTKLEDSAMYFCASSEDPPVDYTFGSGTRLTVV.

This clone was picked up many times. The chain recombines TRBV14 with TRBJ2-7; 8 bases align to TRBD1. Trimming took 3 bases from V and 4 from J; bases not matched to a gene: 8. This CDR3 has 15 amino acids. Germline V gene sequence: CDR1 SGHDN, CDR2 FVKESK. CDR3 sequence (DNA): TGTGCCAGCAGCCAGCGAGGACAGGGCCATTACGAGCAGTACTTC. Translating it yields CASSQRGQGHYEQYF.

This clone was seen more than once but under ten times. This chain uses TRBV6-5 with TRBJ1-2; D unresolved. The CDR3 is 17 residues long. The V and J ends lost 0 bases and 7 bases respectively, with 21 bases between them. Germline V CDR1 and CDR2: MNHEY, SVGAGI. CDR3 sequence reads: CASSYSGSSHGLGGYTF. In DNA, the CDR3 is TGTGCCAGCAGTTACTCGGGATCATCTCACGGTTTGGGTGGCTACACCTTC.

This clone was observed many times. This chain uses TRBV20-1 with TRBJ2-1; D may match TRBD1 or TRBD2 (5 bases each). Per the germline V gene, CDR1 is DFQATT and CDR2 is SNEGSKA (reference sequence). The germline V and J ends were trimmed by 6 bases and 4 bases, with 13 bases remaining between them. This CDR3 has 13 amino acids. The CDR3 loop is CSAGADGYNEQFF. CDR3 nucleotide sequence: TGCAGTGCCGGGGCGGACGGATACAATGAGCAGTTCTTC.

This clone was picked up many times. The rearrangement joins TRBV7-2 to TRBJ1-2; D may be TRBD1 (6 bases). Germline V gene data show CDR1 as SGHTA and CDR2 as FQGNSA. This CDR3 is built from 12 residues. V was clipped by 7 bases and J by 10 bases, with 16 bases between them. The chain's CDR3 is CASTMQGTFYTF. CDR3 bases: TGTGCCAGCACCATGCAGGGGACATTCTACACCTTC.

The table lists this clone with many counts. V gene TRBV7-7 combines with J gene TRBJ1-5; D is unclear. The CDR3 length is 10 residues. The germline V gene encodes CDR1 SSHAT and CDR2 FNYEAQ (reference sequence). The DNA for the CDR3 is TGTGCAAGGAGGAGTGAGCCCCAGCATTTT. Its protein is CARRSEPQHF.

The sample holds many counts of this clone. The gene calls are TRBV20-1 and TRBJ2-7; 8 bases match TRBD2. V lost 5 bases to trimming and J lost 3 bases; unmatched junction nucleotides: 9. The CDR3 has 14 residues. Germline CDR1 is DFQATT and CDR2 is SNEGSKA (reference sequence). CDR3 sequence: CSASGSGGVYEQYF. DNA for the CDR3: TGCAGTGCTTCGGGCTCGGGAGGGGTCTACGAGCAGTACTTC.